Listed here is a single T cell receptor beta chain. The sample originates from a study of blood T cell repertoires in COVID-19. Looking at the study overall: The United States, Italy and Spain provided the acute and convalescent COVID-19 samples. PBMCs, B-cell-depleted T cells, or T cells provided the cDNA or gDNA that made up the material.

Original analysis: Researchers report that nucleated cell counts were estimated from reference gene primer amplification. The table came from immunoSEQ multiplex PCR; TCRdb's copy has only in-frame clones and leaves some out. V, J and clone size reflect that table, while D and trimming were determined from the DNA. This repertoire shows 150,000 to 200,000 clones, roughly 77% found once; its top ten account for approximately 11%. Germline lookup yields CDR1 SGHTA and CDR2 FQGTGA. The CDR3 is 15 amino acids. J gave up 5 bases and V 5 bases, and 7 bases lay outside the gene matches. The sequencing input was peripheral blood. V and J are TRBV7-3 and TRBJ2-3, with 10 bases identical to TRBD1. This TCR derives from a human donor in a cohort sampled during active COVID-19. The CDR3 here is CASSHGTGVRDTQYF. The DNA for the CDR3 is TGTGCCAGCAGCCACGGGACAGGGGTACGAGATACGCAGTATTTT.